The clone carrying this T cell receptor beta chain appeared many times. Its antigen is still unknown. Each single cDNA molecule received a unique molecular identifier. TCRdb independently ran MiXCR on the 5' RACE reads; one entry per CDR3 protein. The data hold approximately 76,000 distinct CDR3 sequences, with 11% observed a single time. V lost 3 bases and J 5 bases, leaving 13 bases between the germline ends. This CDR3 has 14 residues. This sample is part of a study of early T cells in non-severe SARS-CoV-2 infection. Overall study: Sequencing of bulk RNA from unsorted whole blood was done, without chain pairing. Whole-study findings and limits: VDJdb-based matching was biased toward anti-spike CD8 responses and missed private and CD4 specificities.

The sequenced material came from whole blood. The V call is TRBV12-3 or TRBV12-4, the J call TRBJ1-1, with TRBD1 as a possible D gene (6 bases). The clonotype was recovered from an adult who was a healthcare worker with PCR-confirmed SARS-CoV-2 infection or an uninfected control (not recorded which). CDR3 residues: CASSLRGGGTEAFF. CDR3 coding DNA: TGTGCCAGCAGTTTGCGAGGGGGTGGGACTGAAGCTTTCTTT.